The 25 T cell receptor beta chains listed next were all sequenced from one sample in a study of blood T cell repertoires in COVID-19. Profiled with immunoSEQ multiplex PCR; TCRdb holds only in-frame clones, not every one. This table has tens of thousands of clones, about 80% appearing once. What was sequenced was peripheral blood. These receptors were taken from a woman between 55 and 75 years old with acute or convalescent COVID-19.

The chain carries TRBV30 and TRBJ1-2; D ambiguous. The germline V gene has CDR1 GTSNPN and CDR2 SVGIG (reference sequence). The CDR3 is 12 amino acids. Trimming shortened V by 2 bases and J by 4 bases, and 8 bases separated the two germline ends. CDR3 region: CAWSPQRYGYTF. For the CDR3, the DNA is TGTGCCTGGAGTCCCCAGCGCTATGGCTACACCTTC.

This chain's CDR3 is CASSLASGGGGNTEAFF. CDR3 sequence (DNA): TGTGCCAGCAGCTTAGCATCAGGGGGCGGTGGGAACACTGAAGCTTTCTTT. The chain recombines TRBV7-9 with TRBJ1-1, with 8 bases lining up with TRBD1. Trimming cost V 0 bases and J 1 base; bases outside gene matches: 7. The CDR3 runs 17 residues. CDR1 is SEHNR and CDR2 is FQNEAQ in the germline V gene (reference sequence).

In its sample, this clone was seen once. The rearrangement uses TRBV9 and TRBJ1-1, with D possibly TRBD1 on 6 matching bases. Trimming removed 4 bases at V and 1 base at J, with 14 bases between. CDR3 length: 15 amino acids. CDR1 SGDLS and CDR2 YYNGEE come from the germline V gene. CDR3 nucleotide sequence: TGTGCCAGCAGCCCGAGGGGGGGCTCGAACACTGAAGCTTTCTTT. Encoded protein: CASSPRGGSNTEAFF. Variable domain in full (rest from reference TRBV9 and TRBJ1-1): DSGVTQTPKHLITATGQRVTLRCSPRSGDLSVYWYQQSLDQGLQFLIQYYNGEERAKGNILERFSAQQFPDLHSELNLSSLELGDSALYFCASSPRGGSNTEAFFGQGTRLTVV.

This sequence joins TRBV4-1 and TRBJ1-5; 7 bases line up with TRBD1. This CDR3 contains 13 residues. V was pared by 5 bases and J by 5 bases, with 3 bases of the junction left unmatched. Germline V gene sequence: CDR1 MGHRA, CDR2 YSYEKL. For the CDR3, the DNA is TGCGCCAGCAGCAGACAGGGAGATCAGCCCCAGCATTTT. This codes for CASSRQGDQPQHF.

A few counts support this clone. DNA of the CDR3: TGTGCCAGCAGCAAAGGGCCAGGGTTCAATCAGCCCCAGCATTTT. Translated, it gives CASSKGPGFNQPQHF. J is TRBJ1-5 and V is TRBV11-2; a possible D gene is TRBD1 (5 bases). The CDR3 totals 15 residues. Germline-derived CDR1 and CDR2 are SGHAT and FQNNGV. V lost 5 bases and J lost 3, with 14 bases in between. The variable domain in full, with the rest retrieved from reference TRBV11-2 and TRBJ1-5, is EAGVAQSPRYKIIEKRQSVAFWCNPISGHATLYWYQQILGQGPKLLIQFQNNGVVDDSQLPKDRFSAERLKGVDSTLKIQPAKLEDSAVYLCASSKGPGFNQPQHFGDGTRLSIL.

The V call is TRBV5-1, the J call TRBJ2-5; D possibly corresponds to TRBD2 (5 bases). There are 14 residues in the CDR3. Germline V gene data show CDR1 as SGHRS and CDR2 as YFSETQ. V was trimmed by 4 bases and J by 2 bases, leaving 12 bases between them. The CDR3 sequence is CASSELAAQETQYF. The CDR3 DNA is TGCGCCAGCAGCGAGCTAGCCGCTCAAGAGACCCAGTACTTC. The variable domain in full, with the rest retrieved from reference TRBV5-1 and TRBJ2-5, is KAGVTQTPRYLIKTRGQQVTLSCSPISGHRSVSWYQQTPGQGLQFLFEYFSETQRNKGNFPGRFSGRQFSNSRSEMNVSTLELGDSALYLCASSELAAQETQYFGPGTRLLVL.

This sequence joins TRBV25-1 and TRBJ2-3; 10 bases map to TRBD2. With V trimmed by 5 bases and J by 5 bases, 10 bases remained unmatched. The V gene's germline CDR1 is MGHDK and CDR2 SYGVNS. This CDR3 has 16 amino acids. The CDR3 is CASSSGLAAVGDTQYF. The DNA of the CDR3 is TGTGCCAGCAGTTCAGGACTAGCGGCAGTTGGAGATACGCAGTATTTT.

This chain uses TRBV9 with TRBJ2-3; 8 bases are shared with TRBD2. Germline CDR1 and CDR2: SGDLS and YYNGEE. Trimming cost V 4 bases and J 2 bases; bases outside gene matches: 15. The CDR3 loop spans 18 amino acids. CDR3 residues: CASSSPTSAPLHTDTQYF. CDR3 DNA sequence: TGTGCCAGCAGCTCACCGACTAGCGCGCCGCTGCACACAGATACGCAGTATTTT.

The CDR3 loop is CATSDWTGAGANVLTF. The CDR3 bases are TGTGCCACCAGTGATTGGACAGGGGCTGGGGCCAACGTCCTGACTTTC. The J gene is TRBJ2-6, the V gene TRBV24-1; 9 nucleotides match TRBD1. This CDR3 has 16 amino acids. The V gene's germline CDR1 is KGHDR and CDR2 SFDVKD. The J segment lost 2 bases and the V segment lost 2 bases, leaving 0 bases of the junction unmatched.

The chain recombines TRBV7-3 with TRBJ2-1, with D perhaps TRBD1 (5 bases). From germline, CDR1 is SGHTA and CDR2 FQGTGA. V shed 4 bases and J shed 9 bases, with 13 bases lying between them. The CDR3 is made up of 13 amino acids. CDR3 in amino acids: CASSSQVGGEQFF. The CDR3 DNA sequence: TGTGCCAGCAGCTCACAGGTCGGTGGTGAGCAGTTCTTC.

J is TRBJ1-6 and V is TRBV5-1; D is unclear. V was shortened by 4 bases and J by 11 bases, with 16 bases between the two germline ends. The CDR3 contains 14 residues. Germline loops: CDR1 SGHRS, CDR2 YFSETQ. The CDR3 DNA reads as TGCGCCAGCAGCCTCACCTCCCCGGGAACACCCCTCCACTTT. This sequence encodes CASSLTSPGTPLHF. Combining the CDR3 with reference TRBV5-1 and TRBJ1-6 gives the whole variable domain KAGVTQTPRYLIKTRGQQVTLSCSPISGHRSVSWYQQTPGQGLQFLFEYFSETQRNKGNFPGRFSGRQFSNSRSEMNVSTLELGDSALYLCASSLTSPGTPLHFGNGTRLTVT.

Only one count was recorded for this clone. The chain has TRBV9 and TRBJ2-1; 9 bases line up with TRBD2. The CDR3 runs to 18 residues. The ends lost 0 bases at V and 2 bases at J; junction bases unmatched: 9. The germline V gene has CDR1 SGDLS and CDR2 YYNGEE. The CDR3 region is CASSVAGGGAMPYNEQFF. CDR3 nucleotides: TGTGCCAGCAGCGTAGCGGGCGGGGGGGCTATGCCCTACAATGAGCAGTTCTTC.

The chain joins TRBV2 to TRBJ1-6; no definite D call. Trimming removed 6 bases at V and 0 bases at J, with 6 bases between. CDR3 length: 14 residues. Germline CDR1 reads SNHLY; CDR2 reads FYNNEI. CDR3 sequence reads: CASRGDSYNSPLHF. The CDR3 DNA reads as TGTGCCAGCAGGGGCGACTCCTATAATTCACCCCTCCACTTT.

V and J are TRBV2 and TRBJ2-1; 13 bases are shared with TRBD2. This CDR3 contains 18 residues. The germline V gene has CDR1 SNHLY and CDR2 FYNNEI. The ends lost 5 bases at V and 2 bases at J; junction bases unmatched: 9. CDR3 bases: TGTGCCAGCAGTACTAGCGGGGGGGCGCTAATAACCTACAATGAGCAGTTCTTC. Protein product: CASSTSGGALITYNEQFF.

This clone was counted once. The gene calls are TRBV6-5 and TRBJ2-6, with 8 bases identical to TRBD1. Looked up from germline, CDR1 is MNHEY and CDR2 is SVGAGI. V gave up 9 bases and J gave up 0 bases; unmatched junction bases: 4. The CDR3 extends over 15 amino acids. CDR3 sequence: CASRTGSSGANVLTF. In nucleotides, the CDR3 is TGTGCCAGTCGGACAGGGAGCTCTGGGGCCAACGTCCTGACTTTC.

J is TRBJ1-1 and V is TRBV29-1; D possibly corresponds to TRBD1 (6 bases). CDR1 is SQVTM and CDR2 is ANQGSEA in the germline V gene. The V end lost 7 bases, the J end lost 1 base, and 16 bases lay between the germline ends. This CDR3 comprises 14 residues. The CDR3 reads CSGSLQGRNTEAFF. In DNA form, the CDR3 reads TGCAGCGGTAGTCTGCAGGGGAGGAACACTGAAGCTTTCTTT.

This chain links TRBV5-1 with TRBJ1-1; D call uncertain. Germline loops: CDR1 SGHRS, CDR2 YFSETQ. Trimming took off 4 bases at V and 4 bases at J, with 14 bases between the two ends. The CDR3 sequence is 14 residues long. The CDR3 DNA sequence: TGCGCCAGCAGCCCTTTGGTTGGGAGCACTGAAGCTTTCTTT. Its translation is CASSPLVGSTEAFF. Variable domain in full (rest from reference TRBV5-1 and TRBJ1-1): KAGVTQTPRYLIKTRGQQVTLSCSPISGHRSVSWYQQTPGQGLQFLFEYFSETQRNKGNFPGRFSGRQFSNSRSEMNVSTLELGDSALYLCASSPLVGSTEAFFGQGTRLTVV.

This clone was detected once. The chain carries TRBV10-3 and TRBJ1-1, with TRBD1 identical over 8 bases. The junction had 5 bases not matched to a gene; V was cut back by 0 bases and J by 11 bases. Per the germline V gene, CDR1 is ENHRY and CDR2 is SYGVKD. CDR3 length equals 13 residues. CDR3 in DNA: TGTGCCATCAGTGAGTCGAACAGGGGGATTGCTTTCTTT. Residues: CAISESNRGIAFF.

The chain links TRBV7-9 to TRBJ1-2; no reliable D call. V was pared by 1 base and J by 4 bases, with 10 bases between. Germline V gene sequence: CDR1 SEHNR, CDR2 FQNEAQ (reference sequence). The length of the CDR3 is 14 residues. CDR3 region: CASSLDANTYGYTF. The DNA for the CDR3 is TGTGCCAGCAGCTTAGATGCGAATACCTATGGCTACACCTTC.

V and J are TRBV5-3 and TRBJ2-7; D not certain. TRBV5-3 is treated as an ORF (open reading frame) with a function not yet certain. Trimming took off 2 bases at V and 4 bases at J, with 10 bases between the two ends. CDR3 length equals 13 residues. CDR3 sequence: CARSLRVWYEQYF. The DNA of the CDR3 is TGTGCCAGAAGCTTACGGGTCTGGTACGAGCAGTACTTC.

The chain is built from TRBV24-1 and TRBJ1-2, with TRBD1 matching over 7 bases. The junction had 8 bases not matched to a gene; V was cut back by 3 bases and J by 5 bases. Germline V gene sequence: CDR1 KGHDR, CDR2 SFDVKD. The CDR3 totals 15 residues. The CDR3 nucleotides read TGTGCCACCAGTGATGTGCCGGGACAGACATATGGCTACACCTTC. Translation gives CATSDVPGQTYGYTF.

J is TRBJ2-3 and V is TRBV7-6, with a tentative D call TRBD2 (6 bases). Germline V gives CDR1 SGHVS, CDR2 FNYEAQ. This CDR3 contains 16 residues. V was shortened by 5 bases and J by 4 bases, with 19 bases between the two germline ends. CDR3 sequence reads: CASSNEASAVADTQYF. DNA of the CDR3: TGTGCCAGCAGCAATGAGGCTAGCGCGGTTGCAGATACGCAGTATTTT.

The J gene is TRBJ1-3, the V gene TRBV18; 7 positions agree with TRBD1. Germline V gene sequence: CDR1 KGHSH, CDR2 LQKENI. Trimming took 2 bases from V and 4 from J; bases not matched to a gene: 5. This CDR3 region has 15 residues. The CDR3 sequence: CASSPEGARGNTIYF. The CDR3 coding sequence is TGTGCCAGCTCACCAGAGGGGGCGCGGGGAAACACCATATATTTT.

The chain employs TRBV10-3 and TRBJ2-5; D unclear. This CDR3 comprises 14 residues. The V and J ends lost 0 bases and 3 bases respectively, with 8 bases between them. CDR1 ENHRY and CDR2 SYGVKD come from the germline V gene. DNA for the CDR3: TGTGCCATCAGTGAGTCGGTTATAGAAGAGACCCAGTACTTC. Translation: CAISESVIEETQYF.

This sequence joins TRBV5-1 and TRBJ2-5, with unresolved D. This CDR3 comprises 13 residues. V was pared by 0 bases and J by 2 bases, with 5 bases between. Germline CDR1 reads SGHRS; CDR2 reads YFSETQ. CDR3 residues: CASSLALQETQYF. In DNA, the CDR3 is TGCGCCAGCAGCTTGGCCCTACAAGAGACCCAGTACTTC.